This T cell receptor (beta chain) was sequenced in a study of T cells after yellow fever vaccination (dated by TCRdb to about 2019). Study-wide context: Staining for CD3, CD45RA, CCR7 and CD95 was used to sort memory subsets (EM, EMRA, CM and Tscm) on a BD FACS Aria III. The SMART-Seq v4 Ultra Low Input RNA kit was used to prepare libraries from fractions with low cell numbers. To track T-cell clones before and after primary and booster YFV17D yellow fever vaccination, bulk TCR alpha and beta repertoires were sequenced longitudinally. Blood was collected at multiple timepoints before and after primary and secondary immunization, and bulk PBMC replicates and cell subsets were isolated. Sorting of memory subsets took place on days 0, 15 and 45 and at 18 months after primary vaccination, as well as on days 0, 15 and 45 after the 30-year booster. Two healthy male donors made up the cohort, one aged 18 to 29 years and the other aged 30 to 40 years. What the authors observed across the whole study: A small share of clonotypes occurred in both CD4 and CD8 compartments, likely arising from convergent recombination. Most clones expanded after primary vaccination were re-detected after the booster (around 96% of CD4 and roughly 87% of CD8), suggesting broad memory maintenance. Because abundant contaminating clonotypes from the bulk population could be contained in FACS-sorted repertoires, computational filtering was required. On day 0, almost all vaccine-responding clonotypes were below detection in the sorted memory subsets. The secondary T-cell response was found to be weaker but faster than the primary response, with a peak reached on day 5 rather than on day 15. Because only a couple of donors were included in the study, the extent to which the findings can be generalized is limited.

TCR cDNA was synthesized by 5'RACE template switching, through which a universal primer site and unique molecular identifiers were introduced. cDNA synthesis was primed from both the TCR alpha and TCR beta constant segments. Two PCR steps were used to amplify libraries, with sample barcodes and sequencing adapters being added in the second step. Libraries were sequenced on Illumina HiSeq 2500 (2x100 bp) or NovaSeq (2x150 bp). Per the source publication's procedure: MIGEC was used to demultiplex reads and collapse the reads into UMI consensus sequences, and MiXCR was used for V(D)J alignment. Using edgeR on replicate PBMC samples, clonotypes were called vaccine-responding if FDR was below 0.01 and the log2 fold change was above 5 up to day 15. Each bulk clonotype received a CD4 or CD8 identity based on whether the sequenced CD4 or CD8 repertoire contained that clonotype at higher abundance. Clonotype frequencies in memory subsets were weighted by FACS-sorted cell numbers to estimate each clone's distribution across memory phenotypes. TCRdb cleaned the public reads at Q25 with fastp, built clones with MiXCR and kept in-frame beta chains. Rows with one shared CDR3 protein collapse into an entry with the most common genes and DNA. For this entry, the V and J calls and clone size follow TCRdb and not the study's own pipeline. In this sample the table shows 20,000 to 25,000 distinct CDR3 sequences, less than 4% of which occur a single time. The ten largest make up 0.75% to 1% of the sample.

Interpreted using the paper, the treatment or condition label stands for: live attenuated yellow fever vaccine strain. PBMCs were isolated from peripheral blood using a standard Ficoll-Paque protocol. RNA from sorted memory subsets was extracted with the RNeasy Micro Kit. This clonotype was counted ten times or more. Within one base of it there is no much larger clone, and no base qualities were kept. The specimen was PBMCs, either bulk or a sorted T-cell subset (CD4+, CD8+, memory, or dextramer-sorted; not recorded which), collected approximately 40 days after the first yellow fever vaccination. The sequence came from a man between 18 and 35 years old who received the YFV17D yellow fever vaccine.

CDR3 sequence: CASSLRYRGATEAFF. The sequence in DNA is TGTGCCAGCAGTTTAAGGTATCGGGGGGCAACTGAAGCTTTCTTT. This chain joins TRBV12-3 or TRBV12-4 to TRBJ1-1; tentative D gene TRBD1, with 6 bases matching. Taken from cysteine to phenylalanine, the CDR3 has 15 residues. Only the CDR3 DNA is retained, 45 bases long and in frame from the first base. Deletion took 2 bases off V and 5 bases off J, with a span of 15 bases between the germline ends.